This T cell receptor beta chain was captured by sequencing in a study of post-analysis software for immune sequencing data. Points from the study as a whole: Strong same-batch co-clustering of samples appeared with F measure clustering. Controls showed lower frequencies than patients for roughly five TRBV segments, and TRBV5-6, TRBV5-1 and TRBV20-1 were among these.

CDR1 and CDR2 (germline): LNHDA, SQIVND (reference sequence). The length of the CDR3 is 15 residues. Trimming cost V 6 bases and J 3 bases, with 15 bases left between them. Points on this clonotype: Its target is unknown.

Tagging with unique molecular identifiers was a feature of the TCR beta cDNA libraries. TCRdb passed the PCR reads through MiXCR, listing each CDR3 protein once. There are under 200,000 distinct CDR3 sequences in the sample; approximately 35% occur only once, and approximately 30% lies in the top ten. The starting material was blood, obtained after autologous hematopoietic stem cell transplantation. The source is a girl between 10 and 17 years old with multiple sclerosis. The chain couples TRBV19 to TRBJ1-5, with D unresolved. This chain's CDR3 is CASSTGRGPNQPQHF. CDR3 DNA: TGTGCCAGTAGCACCGGCCGTGGGCCCAATCAGCCCCAGCATTTT.